The 25 T cell receptor beta chains listed next were all sequenced from one sample in a study of human T cells and chemical hapten exposure. TCRdb itself ran the RACE reads through MiXCR, one entry per CDR3 protein. The data contain about 95,000 distinct CDR3 sequences, 10% to 12% of them singletons. Documented time point: patch test 2, 6 weeks after DPC sensitization. The treatment here: therapeutic diphenylcyclopropenone sensitization with weekly scalp DPC. The source material was whole blood, sampled in connection with sensitization to the hapten diphenylcyclopropenone (DPC). The source is a middle-aged woman with alopecia areata. Some clones in this sample may be carry-over from other donors' samples.

This chain uses TRBV11-2 with TRBJ2-1; no clear D gene. V gave up 4 bases and J gave up 6 bases, with 19 bases separating them. The CDR3 covers 16 residues. Germline V gives CDR1 SGHAT, CDR2 FQNNGV. The CDR3 sequence: CASSWPSSRVINEQFF. As DNA, the CDR3 is TGTGCCAGCAGCTGGCCGAGTAGCCGGGTGATCAATGAGCAGTTCTTC.

The sample holds many counts of this clonotype. For the CDR3, the DNA is TGCGCCAGCAGCCTAAGCCGGGCCCGGGGAGAGACCCAGTACTTC. This gives the protein CASSLSRARGETQYF. The J gene is TRBJ2-5, the V gene TRBV4-3, with D tentatively TRBD2 (5 bases). Germline V gene lookup returns CDR1 LGHNA and CDR2 YSLEER. The CDR3 contains 15 residues. V gave up 4 bases and J gave up 4 bases, with 16 bases separating them.

At least ten counts were recorded for this clonotype. The gene calls are TRBV5-6 and TRBJ1-1; D is perhaps TRBD1 (5 bases). Germline V gene sequence: CDR1 SGHDT, CDR2 YYEEEE. V gave up 5 bases and J gave up 2 bases, with 16 bases separating them. The CDR3 has 15 residues. The DNA for the CDR3 is TGTGCCAGCAGGTTTCGGGGCGCGGGAAACACTGAAGCTTTCTTT. This sequence encodes CASRFRGAGNTEAFF.

The chain joins TRBV4-2 to TRBJ1-1; tentatively, D is TRBD1 (6 bases). Trimming removed 0 bases from V and 3 bases from J, with 14 bases in between. The CDR3 covers 16 residues. Germline V gene sequence: CDR1 LGHNA, CDR2 YNFKEQ. The CDR3 nucleotides are TGTGCCAGCAGCCAAGATTCTGGGGGGGCCCACACTGAAGCTTTCTTT. The encoded protein is CASSQDSGGAHTEAFF.

There are many counts of this clonotype. The chain has TRBV6-5 and TRBJ1-3, with 8 bases lining up with TRBD1. Germline V gene data show CDR1 as MNHEY and CDR2 as SVGAGI. The CDR3 extends over 14 amino acids. With 7 bases clipped from V and 6 bases from J, the junction kept 8 bases outside the gene matches. The CDR3 DNA sequence: TGTGCCAGCATTGACAGGGGAGGGGCAAACACCATATATTTT. The encoded protein is CASIDRGGANTIYF.

This clonotype was counted at least ten times. The chain employs TRBV7-2 and TRBJ2-1; the D gene is possibly TRBD2 (5 bases). The ends were cut back, 5 bases at V and 8 bases at J, with 19 bases in the middle. The V gene's germline CDR1 is SGHTA and CDR2 FQGNSA. The length of the CDR3 is 15 residues. For the CDR3, the DNA is TGTGCCAGCAGCCAACGCCCGGGGTTCCTCTATGAGCAGTTCTTC. Translation: CASSQRPGFLYEQFF.

This clonotype has a count of ten or more. The rearrangement joins TRBV29-1 to TRBJ2-2; 7 bases line up with TRBD1. Germline CDR1 SQVTM, CDR2 ANQGSEA. The junction had 16 bases not matched to a gene; V was cut back by 5 bases and J by 7 bases. This CDR3 comprises 16 residues. CDR3 residues: CSVPSKGRGQGGELFF. CDR3 coding DNA: TGCAGCGTTCCGTCCAAGGGTAGGGGGCAAGGCGGGGAGCTGTTTTTT.

This clonotype was recorded many times. The genes are TRBV12-3 or TRBV12-4 and TRBJ1-2; TRBD1 aligns across 7 bases. The ends lost 2 bases at V and 7 bases at J; junction bases unmatched: 7. CDR3 size: 14 residues. The CDR3 spells CASSLLQGVVGYTF. The CDR3 DNA follows: TGTGCCAGCAGTTTACTTCAGGGGGTGGTTGGCTACACCTTC.

The rearrangement joins TRBV6-1 to TRBJ1-1; no definite D call. With 3 bases removed from V and 7 bases from J, the gap between germline ends came to 15 bases. The CDR3 length is 14 residues. Germline V gene sequence: CDR1 MNHNS, CDR2 SASEGT. Here the CDR3 DNA reads TGTGCCAGCAGTGAGAAGTCTAGAATACTTGAAGCTTTCTTT. Translated: CASSEKSRILEAFF.

This clonotype has just a few counts. The chain carries TRBV6-2 or TRBV6-3 and TRBJ1-5; D remains ambiguous. The CDR3 is 13 amino acids. From germline, CDR1 is MNHEY and CDR2 SVGEGT. The germline V and J ends were trimmed by 8 bases and 0 bases, with 8 bases remaining between them. Written as DNA, the CDR3 is TGTGCCAGCGGTCTCAGTAGCAATCAGCCCCAGCATTTT. It codes for CASGLSSNQPQHF.

This clonotype was seen many times. V usage is TRBV3-1 and J usage is TRBJ2-2; D unclear. This CDR3 spans 11 amino acids. V lost 1 base and J lost 6, with 0 bases in between. Germline V gene lookup returns CDR1 LGHDT and CDR2 YNNKEL (reference sequence). CDR3 nucleotides: TGTGCCAGCAGCCAAGCCGGGGAGCTGTTTTTT. Its translation is CASSQAGELFF.

This clonotype was picked up many times. This chain joins TRBV29-1 and TRBJ2-1; D is ambiguous. The CDR3 covers 10 residues. Germline V gene lookup returns CDR1 SQVTM and CDR2 ANQGSEA. Trimming left V 7 bases short and J 5 bases short, with 6 bases between. The CDR3: CSAWDNEQFF. The CDR3 DNA sequence: TGCAGCGCCTGGGACAATGAGCAGTTCTTC.

On this clonotype itself: One end of the junction is discordant with germline, which a read error may explain. This chain joins TRBV5-4 and TRBJ2-6, with D perhaps matching TRBD1 (6 bases). Germline loops: CDR1 SGHNT, CDR2 YYREEE (reference sequence). The CDR3 length is 15 residues. DNA for the CDR3: TGTGCCAGCACCTTGGACAGCTCTGGGGCCAACGTCCTGACTTTC. The encoded protein is CASTLDSSGANVLTF.

This clonotype has at least ten counts. The chain has TRBV6-2 or TRBV6-3 and TRBJ2-1; TRBD2 matches 7 bases. Germline-derived CDR1 and CDR2 are MNHEY and SVGEGT. J gave up 5 bases and V 4 bases, and 11 bases lay outside the gene matches. The CDR3 has 16 amino acids. The CDR3 DNA reads as TGTGCCAGCAGTTCCCCAGAGCGGGGTACGCACAATGAGCAGTTCTTC. This sequence encodes CASSSPERGTHNEQFF.

This clonotype was recorded at least ten times. CDR3: CASNPAAQDEQYF. Written as DNA, the CDR3 is TGTGCCAGCAACCCGGCCGCCCAGGACGAGCAGTACTTC. The chain carries TRBV6-2 or TRBV6-3 and TRBJ2-7; the D is unclear. Trimming shortened V by 7 bases and J by 5 bases, and 15 bases separated the two germline ends. CDR3 length: 13 amino acids. CDR1 is MNHEY and CDR2 is SVGEGT in the germline V gene.

This clonotype occurred a few times. The chain has TRBV29-1 and TRBJ1-2, with a tentative D call TRBD1 (5 bases). CDR3 length equals 12 residues. Trimming cost V 3 bases and J 6 bases, with 11 bases left between them. CDR1 and CDR2 (germline): SQVTM, ANQGSEA. The CDR3: CSVESQGDGYTF. CDR3 sequence (DNA): TGCAGCGTTGAGTCCCAAGGGGATGGCTACACCTTC.

This clonotype occurred a few times. The chain uses TRBV5-1 and TRBJ2-5, with 9 bases aligning to TRBD2. This CDR3 region has 15 residues. Trimming took 3 bases from V and 5 from J; bases not matched to a gene: 8. Per the germline V gene, CDR1 is SGHRS and CDR2 is YFSETQ. The CDR3 reads CASSSLAGSRETQYF. CDR3 DNA: TGCGCCAGCAGCTCACTAGCGGGCTCGAGGGAGACCCAGTACTTC.

This clonotype was seen ten or more times. The chain couples TRBV19 to TRBJ2-3; D uncertain. CDR1 and CDR2 (germline): LNHDA, SQIVND (reference sequence). The V end was cut by 3 bases, the J end by 2 bases, with 9 bases between. The CDR3 is 14 residues long. The CDR3 coding sequence is TGTGCCAGTAGTATTGGTCAGCACACAGATACGCAGTATTTT. Encoded protein: CASSIGQHTDTQYF.

This clonotype was detected a few times. This chain joins TRBV3-1 and TRBJ2-4; no clear D. Germline lookup yields CDR1 LGHDT and CDR2 YNNKEL (reference sequence). The CDR3 is 16 residues long. Trimming removed 1 base at V and 0 bases at J, with 10 bases between. The CDR3 DNA is TGTGCCAGCAGCCAAGTTCGTACGGCAGCCAAAAACATTCAGTACTTC. Translation: CASSQVRTAAKNIQYF.

This clonotype was seen many times. The chain joins TRBV7-2 to TRBJ2-3; perhaps TRBD2 as D (6 bases). Germline values: CDR1 SGHTA, CDR2 FQGNSA. This CDR3 comprises 17 residues. The V and J ends lost 4 bases and 2 bases respectively, with 19 bases between them. The CDR3 sequence: CASSSPSSEYNTDTQYF. The CDR3 DNA reads as TGTGCCAGCAGCTCACCGTCTAGCGAATACAACACAGATACGCAGTATTTT.

The chain recombines TRBV6-5 with TRBJ2-2, with 7 bases that match TRBD2. The V segment lost 8 bases and the J segment 8 bases; nucleotides outside the gene matches: 17. The CDR3 sequence is 16 residues long. CDR1 is MNHEY, CDR2 SVGAGI, per germline. CDR3 residues: CASVAIPAGRGGELFF. In DNA, the CDR3 is TGTGCCAGCGTTGCGATTCCGGCAGGGAGGGGAGGGGAGCTGTTTTTT.

The genes are TRBV4-3 and TRBJ1-1; D uncertain. Germline loops: CDR1 LGHNA, CDR2 YSLEER. CDR3 length: 17 residues. The V and J ends lost 0 bases and 3 bases respectively, with 17 bases between them. The CDR3 protein is CASSQEGREARDTEAFF. As DNA, the CDR3 is TGCGCCAGCAGCCAAGAAGGAAGGGAGGCGAGGGACACTGAAGCTTTCTTT.

The chain recombines TRBV19 with TRBJ1-5, with TRBD1 matching 9 bases. The germline CDR1 and CDR2 sequences are LNHDA and SQIVND (reference sequence). V was pared by 8 bases and J by 7 bases, with 12 bases of the junction left unmatched. The CDR3 covers 15 residues. CDR3 in DNA: TGTGCCAGTTGCATTGGGACAGGGAATCAGCAGCCCCAGCATTTT. Its protein product is CASCIGTGNQQPQHF.

The chain has TRBV24-1 and TRBJ2-5, with TRBD2 matching over 12 bases. This CDR3 contains 17 residues. Germline lookup yields CDR1 KGHDR and CDR2 SFDVKD. Trimming took 9 bases from V and 4 from J; bases not matched to a gene: 14. The CDR3 sequence is CATQSSRLAGDGETQYF. The CDR3 coding sequence is TGTGCCACCCAATCCTCAAGACTAGCGGGAGACGGAGAGACCCAGTACTTC.

This clonotype was found many times. The chain has TRBV7-8 and TRBJ1-1; D ambiguous. The V and J ends lost 4 bases and 3 bases respectively, with 15 bases between them. This CDR3 spans 15 amino acids. The germline gives CDR1 SGHVS, CDR2 FQNEAQ. DNA for the CDR3: TGTGCCAGCAGCTCGAACCCGACAATTTACACTGAAGCTTTCTTT. Encoded protein: CASSSNPTIYTEAFF. The whole variable domain, filled in from reference TRBV7-8 and TRBJ1-1, reads GAGVSQSPRYKVAKRGQDVALRCDPISGHVSLFWYQQALGQGPEFLTYFQNEAQLDKSGLPSDRFFAERPEGSVSTLKIQRTQQEDSAVYLCASSSNPTIYTEAFFGQGTRLTVV.